This T cell receptor beta chain was sequenced in a study of beta chain features in type 1 diabetes (dated by TCRdb to the late 2010s). Describing the broader study: Mean age, gender distribution, total cell number and subset yield did not differ between patients and healthy donors. A total of about 100,000,000 sorted cells were examined across all samples, and RNA yield correlated strongly with the number of cells per subset. The study compared TCRB repertoires of sorted circulating CD4+ T cell subsets between recently diagnosed type 1 diabetes patients and matched healthy donors. Regulatory and stem cell-like memory subsets were obtained from only 8 patients and roughly eight healthy donors, while naive and central memory subsets were obtained from all 28 donors. Paper-wide results and their limitations: Shorter templates might be favored by PCR, yet because patient and control samples were amplified and corrected together, any such skew would affect both groups equally. The naive, central memory and regulatory TCRB repertoires appeared to resemble one another more closely among patients than among healthy donors. A moderate but significant shortening of TCRB CDR3 length was observed in type 1 diabetes patients in all four CD4+ subsets. Because cDNA was sequenced instead of genomic DNA, activated cells with high expression could be over-represented, although the groups did not differ in activation or CD3 levels. Only small numbers of individuals were included in the HLA sub-analyses, which left unresolved whether HLA type had any influence on TCRB rearrangement. At VDJ recombination sites, patients with type 1 diabetes made fewer insertions and deleted more nucleotides, a pattern implying thymic rearrangement abnormalities.

The entire amount of isolated RNA was reverse transcribed using the High Capacity cDNA Reverse Transcription Kit, so the sequenced TCRB transcripts were expressed ones. Deep immunoSEQ sequencing was applied to naive, central memory and regulatory T cell samples, giving an average of approximately 4 million total reads per sample. After sorted cells were lysed in RLT buffer, RNA was extracted with DNase-treated RNeasy Micro or Mini kits, with the choice depending on cell number. To prevent cross-contamination, every cell subset was processed on its own, while patient and healthy donor samples were processed together. The immunoSEQ multiplex PCR was used to amplify TCRB sequences from cDNA, yielding 87-bp fragments that span the CDR3 region. Sequencing of the amplicons was done on the Illumina HiSeq platform. From the authors' description of their analysis: PCR bias was corrected computationally using synthetic template baselines, and reads within Hamming distance 2 were collapsed, with unmergeable singletons discarded. Reads were aligned against IMGT to assign V, D and J genes, CDR3 length and insertions or deletions at six rearrangement sites. Clonotype counts were normalized to sorted cell number within each subset before computing true diversity and Gini coefficients with the tcR R package. The overlap coefficient, calculated on TCRB nucleotide sequences, was used to measure repertoire sharing. The source is immuneACCESS, and TCRdb retained only in-frame sequences with V and J called. Part of the clones is not carried over; for the studies checked, unresolved V genes explain less than half of this, and the remainder is unexplained. V and J calls and clone size are as listed in that table; D and trimming were resolved from the DNA. Across this sample there are 330,000 or so clones, with around 15% seen only once. The leading ten clones occupy more than 6.5% of the sample.

Each donor gave one peripheral blood draw, averaging approximately 110 mL, which was collected into heparinised tubes. Naive, central memory, regulatory and stem cell-like memory CD4+ T cells were sorted on a BD FACSAria II using a panel including CD45RO, CCR7, CD25, CD127, CD95 and CD27. A purity above 98% was achieved for all sorted populations. Right away, PBMCs were isolated by Lymphoprep density gradient centrifugation and were stained directly, with no culture step. Samples were stained and sorted in pairs, with one healthy donor and one patient per experiment, so that batch effects were minimized. At least ten counts were recorded for this clone. No cognate antigen has been identified for it. The record has no base qualities; no much larger clone is one base away. CDR1 and CDR2 are read off the germline V gene as MRHNA and SNTAGT. From cysteine to phenylalanine, the CDR3 is 14 amino acids long. Only the CDR3 DNA stays, 42 bases, in frame from base 1. Unmatched junction bases come to 6, with V trimmed by 5 bases and J by 5 bases.

This sequence uses TRBV6-4 and TRBJ2-1, with 7 bases in between that match TRBD1. This receptor was taken from a young man in good health. The sample was central memory CD4+ T cells from blood. The CDR3 amino acid sequence is: CASSPGQANNEQFF. The DNA sequence is as follows: TGTGCCAGCAGTCCCGGACAGGCCAACAATGAGCAGTTCTTC.